These T cell receptor beta chains were read from a single sample in a study of T cell responses to AZD1222 COVID-19 vaccine. Clones were read by immunoSEQ multiplex PCR, and TCRdb kept only the in-frame ones, dropping some. The table lists 99,000 or so clones, more than 70% of them singletons. The sample in question was peripheral blood, obtained on day 0 of AZD1222 vaccination. The receptors come from an adult in good health. The CDR3 runs from the conserved cysteine through the conserved F or W. Each record gives: clone size, V gene, J gene, D gene, CDR3 protein, CDR3 DNA. D genes are given only for firm matches. Rows give clone size only sometimes, using once, few, many, or a class for an expanded clone.

.	TRBV7-2	TRBJ2-3	.	CASSRIFRDTQYF	TGTGCCAGCAGCCGCATATTCAGAGATACGCAGTATTTT
few	TRBV20-1	TRBJ1-5	TRBD1	CSASSPGTGFRNQPQHF	TGCAGTGCTAGTAGCCCCGGGACAGGGTTTCGCAATCAGCCCCAGCATTTT
.	TRBV3-1/TRBV3-2	TRBJ1-2	.	CASSQVGHGYTF	TGTGCCAGCAGCCAAGTTGGGCATGGCTACACCTTC
.	TRBV6-1	TRBJ2-1	.	CASSELAGLGNEQFF	TGTGCCAGCAGTGAACTTGCGGGATTGGGCAATGAGCAGTTCTTC
once	TRBV7-2	TRBJ2-7	.	CASSRSPRLSHEQYF	TGTGCCAGCAGCAGGAGCCCAAGGCTTTCCCATGAACAGTACTTC
.	TRBV28	TRBJ2-7	.	CASSNNVVAYEQYF	TGTGCCAGCAGCAATAACGTTGTAGCCTACGAGCAGTACTTC
.	TRBV7-6	TRBJ2-1	TRBD2	CASSLGALSGRYGNEQFF	TGTGCCAGCAGCTTAGGGGCCCTCAGCGGGAGGTATGGGAATGAGCAGTTCTTC
.	TRBV18	TRBJ2-7	.	CASSGQTYEQYF	TGTGCCAGCTCCGGACAGACCTACGAGCAGTACTTC
.	TRBV12-2	TRBJ2-1	.	CASRLAINEQFF	TGTGCAAGTCGCTTAGCGATAAATGAGCAGTTCTTC
.	TRBV27	TRBJ1-6	.	CASSQTWEASPLHF	TGTGCCAGCAGTCAGACATGGGAGGCTTCACCCCTCCACTTT
.	TRBV9	TRBJ1-3	.	CASSVTQGRLPGNTIYF	TGTGCCAGCAGCGTCACCCAGGGAAGGTTACCTGGAAACACCATATATTTT
.	TRBV10-2	TRBJ2-2	.	CAGGLAGDTGELFF	TGCGCCGGCGGACTGGCCGGGGACACCGGGGAGCTGTTTTTT
once	TRBV28	TRBJ1-2	TRBD1	CASSPPTGAGYTF	TGTGCCAGCAGTCCCCCGACAGGGGCTGGCTACACCTTC
.	TRBV3-1/TRBV3-2	TRBJ1-1	.	CATMETANTEAFF	TGTGCCACCATGGAAACGGCTAACACTGAAGCTTTCTTT
.	TRBV18	TRBJ1-2	TRBD1	CASSLTAGTGVFGYTF	TGTGCCAGCTCACTAACAGCCGGGACAGGGGTTTTCGGCTACACCTTC
few	TRBV7-9	TRBJ1-5	.	CASSWEGNNQPQHF	TGTGCCAGCAGCTGGGAAGGGAACAATCAGCCCCAGCATTTT
few	TRBV5-1	TRBJ2-7	.	CASSLRQGYEQYF	TGCGCCAGCAGCTTGCGGCAGGGCTACGAGCAGTACTTC
.	TRBV21-1	TRBJ2-1	.	CARKTGTSGSIGYNEQFF	TGTGCCAGGAAGACCGGGACTAGCGGGAGCATCGGTTACAATGAGCAGTTCTTC
.	TRBV28	TRBJ2-7	.	CASSTPGLAAYEQYF	TGTGCCAGCAGTACCCCGGGACTGGCCGCTTATGAGCAGTACTTC
few	TRBV27	TRBJ2-7	TRBD1	CASSFATGGSYEQYF	TGTGCCAGCAGTTTCGCGACAGGGGGATCCTACGAGCAGTACTTC
.	TRBV9	TRBJ1-1	.	CASSVQSGNTEAFF	TGTGCCAGCAGCGTACAGTCGGGGAACACTGAAGCTTTCTTT
.	TRBV7-2	TRBJ2-3	TRBD2	CASSLRAGRLAVTDTQYF	TGTGCCAGCAGCCTGAGGGCAGGTCGTCTAGCGGTCACAGATACGCAGTATTTT
.	TRBV5-6	TRBJ1-5	.	CASSLVTDLNQPQHF	TGTGCCAGCAGCTTAGTGACAGACCTCAATCAGCCCCAGCATTTT
.	TRBV5-1	TRBJ1-2	TRBD1	CASSLDRGDGYGYTF	TGCGCCAGCAGCTTGGACAGGGGGGACGGCTATGGCTACACCTTC
.	TRBV28	TRBJ2-7	TRBD1	CASSPRTGGSYEQYF	TGTGCCAGCAGCCCGAGGACAGGGGGGTCCTACGAGCAGTACTTC
.	TRBV5-1	TRBJ2-3	.	CASSLGSGSTDTQYF	TGCGCCAGCAGCTTGGGTAGCGGTAGCACAGATACGCAGTATTTT
.	TRBV28	TRBJ1-1	.	CASSPPGQNTEAFF	TGTGCCAGCAGTCCGCCTGGACAGAACACTGAAGCTTTCTTT
few	TRBV20-1	TRBJ1-5	.	CSASTGGKEGYSNQPQHF	TGCAGTGCTAGTACCGGGGGCAAGGAAGGTTATAGCAATCAGCCCCAGCATTTT
.	TRBV20-1	TRBJ2-7	.	CSARGASEQYF	TGCAGTGCCAGGGGGGCTTCCGAGCAGTACTTC
.	TRBV28	TRBJ1-5	TRBD1	CASSPTGGLGGWSQPQHF	TGTGCCAGCAGTCCGACAGGGGGCTTGGGCGGATGGAGTCAGCCCCAGCATTTT
.	TRBV7-2	TRBJ2-1	.	CASSQDRYNEQFF	TGTGCCAGCAGCCAAGACAGATACAATGAGCAGTTCTTC
.	TRBV29-1	TRBJ2-7	TRBD2	CSVETSGSEQYF	TGCAGCGTTGAGACTAGCGGGTCCGAGCAGTACTTC
once	TRBV13	TRBJ2-2	.	CASSLRGASGELFF	TGTGCCAGCAGCCTCCGTGGGGCGTCCGGGGAGCTGTTTTTT
.	TRBV7-9	TRBJ1-6	.	CASSLAPGSTSSPLHF	TGTGCCAGCAGCTTAGCGCCCGGGTCCACGAGTTCACCCCTCCACTTT
.	TRBV5-1	TRBJ2-7	.	CASSEVASYEQYF	TGCGCCAGCAGCGAGGTAGCGAGCTACGAGCAGTACTTC
.	TRBV28	TRBJ1-1	.	CASSLVTFEAFF	TGTGCCAGCAGTTTAGTTACTTTTGAAGCTTTCTTT
.	TRBV11-3	TRBJ2-1	.	CASSSGTTEQFF	TGTGCCAGCAGCTCAGGGACCACTGAGCAGTTCTTC
.	TRBV16	TRBJ1-5	.	CASSRGVNQPQHF	TGTGCCAGCAGCCGGGGAGTTAATCAGCCCCAGCATTTT